This T cell receptor beta chain was observed in a study of blood T cell repertoires in COVID-19. Study as a whole: The analysed material was cDNA or gDNA that came from T cells, B-cell-depleted T cells, or PBMCs.

The germline V and J ends were trimmed by 10 bases and 9 bases, with 15 bases remaining between them. The CDR3 has 12 residues. Looked up from germline, CDR1 is ENHRY and CDR2 is SYGVKD. Per the authors' pipeline: Reference gene primer amplification in the assay estimated nucleated cell counts. Data came from immunoSEQ multiplex PCR; TCRdb stores just in-frame clones and leaves some out. D and trimming come from the DNA, and the V and J calls and clone size come from that table. In the table there are about 210,000 clones, roughly 90% of which are singletons. The sequenced sample consisted of peripheral blood. The clonotype was recovered from a woman between 35 and 50 years old with acute or convalescent COVID-19. The gene calls are TRBV10-3 and TRBJ2-2; D is perhaps TRBD1 (5 bases). The CDR3 DNA sequence: TGTGCCACCGCGGAAGACAGTCGGGAGCTGTTTTTT. It specifies CATAEDSRELFF.